This entry is about one TCR beta chain. These data come from a study of OX40 agonist ivuxolimab in advanced cancers. On cycle 4 day 1 and cycle 7 day 1, as well as at baseline, blood was sampled. There are 16 residues in the CDR3. Per the germline V gene, CDR1 is LNHDA and CDR2 is SQIVND (reference sequence). Trimming took off 3 bases at V and 1 base at J, with 12 bases between the two ends. Here immunoSEQ multiplex PCR was the method, and the copy in TCRdb shows in-frame clones only, minus some. The sample holds 75,000 to 100,000 clones, approximately 89% seen once. This specimen consisted of CD4+ or CD8+ T cells sorted from blood, obtained in a trial of the OX40 agonist ivuxolimab. The J gene is TRBJ2-2, the V gene TRBV19, with D possibly called TRBD1 or TRBD2 (5 bases each). The clonotype was recovered from an adult with an advanced solid tumor such as melanoma, head and neck, liver or kidney cancer. CDR3 nucleotides: TGTGCCAGTAGTATTAATAGGGGAGTGAACACCGGGGAGCTGTTTTTT. Its protein is CASSINRGVNTGELFF.